The 20 T cell receptor beta chains below come from one sample, sequenced in a study of early T cells in non-severe SARS-CoV-2 infection. TCRdb fed the 5' RACE reads into MiXCR, producing one record per CDR3 protein. Of 60,000 to 70,000 distinct CDR3 sequences in the sample, over 4.5% are singletons; the top ten hold approximately 5.4%. Sequencing input: whole blood. These receptors were collected from an adult who was a healthcare worker with PCR-confirmed SARS-CoV-2 infection or an uninfected control (not recorded which).

At least ten counts were recorded for this clonotype. This chain uses TRBV7-9 with TRBJ2-1, with unresolved D. Germline V gene data show CDR1 as SEHNR and CDR2 as FQNEAQ (reference sequence). Between the trimmed V and J ends, which lost 5 bases and 4 bases, there was a span of 12 bases. The CDR3 totals 14 residues. The CDR3 loop is CASSNEVVYNEQFF. CDR3 DNA: TGTGCCAGCAGCAACGAAGTGGTTTACAATGAGCAGTTCTTC.

This clonotype was detected ten times or more. The V and J genes are TRBV7-6 and TRBJ2-1, with 8 bases that match TRBD2. Germline V gene data show CDR1 as SGHVS and CDR2 as FNYEAQ. Losses at the gene ends were 2 bases for V and 9 bases for J; bases not matched to a gene: 9. The CDR3 loop spans 15 amino acids. Here the CDR3 reads CASSLSTSDVGEQFF. The DNA of the CDR3 is TGTGCCAGCAGCTTATCGACTAGCGACGTCGGTGAGCAGTTCTTC.

This clonotype was recorded many times. The genes are TRBV7-2 and TRBJ2-6; 9 nucleotides agree with TRBD2. This CDR3 contains 17 residues. J lost 1 base, V lost 5 bases, and 6 bases had no gene match. CDR1 is SGHTA and CDR2 is FQGNSA in the germline V gene. CDR3 sequence (DNA): TGTGCCAGCAGCCCACTAGCGGGCGGGTCTGGGGCCAACGTCCTGACTTTC. Its protein is CASSPLAGGSGANVLTF.

This clonotype was recorded at least ten times. The CDR3 sequence is CASRQASSYNEQFF. In DNA, the CDR3 is TGTGCCAGCCGACAGGCCAGCTCCTACAATGAGCAGTTCTTC. The chain couples TRBV6-1 to TRBJ2-1; perhaps TRBD1 as D (6 bases). Trimming left V 8 bases short and J 0 bases short, with 11 bases between. This CDR3 contains 14 residues. Germline V gene lookup returns CDR1 MNHNS and CDR2 SASEGT.

This clonotype was seen ten or more times. This chain links TRBV7-9 with TRBJ2-3; perhaps TRBD2 as D (5 bases). Germline V CDR1 and CDR2: SEHNR, FQNEAQ (reference sequence). CDR3 length equals 15 residues. Trimming removed 5 bases from V and 2 bases from J, with 14 bases in between. CDR3: CASSPHGENTDTQYF. The CDR3 DNA sequence: TGTGCCAGCAGCCCCCACGGGGAGAACACAGATACGCAGTATTTT.

This clonotype was detected a few times. The chain combines TRBV7-2 with TRBJ2-5; tentative D call: TRBD1 (5 bases). Germline values: CDR1 SGHTA, CDR2 FQGNSA. The CDR3 is 15 residues long. V was cut by 1 base and J by 3 bases, with 12 bases left in between. The CDR3 bases are TGTGCCAGCAGCTTAGGAGGTTCAGGGAAAGAGACCCAGTACTTC. Protein: CASSLGGSGKETQYF.

The sample holds many counts of this clonotype. The chain couples TRBV7-2 to TRBJ1-1; 8 bases map to TRBD1. The CDR3 has 14 residues. The trim removed 5 bases at V and 3 bases at J, leaving 5 bases unmatched. The germline CDR1 and CDR2 sequences are SGHTA and FQGNSA. The DNA of the CDR3 is TGTGCCAGCAGCCTTGACAGGGGCTACACTGAAGCTTTCTTT. This sequence encodes CASSLDRGYTEAFF.

This clonotype has more than one count but fewer than ten. This sequence joins TRBV6-1 and TRBJ2-7, with 8 bases lining up with TRBD1. The CDR3 totals 13 residues. Germline V CDR1 and CDR2: MNHNS, SASEGT. After removal of 4 bases from V and 6 bases from J, the junction contained 5 bases not matched to a gene. The CDR3 DNA reads as TGTGCCAGCAGTGGGGACAGGTTCGGCGAGCAGTACTTC. It specifies CASSGDRFGEQYF.

The rearrangement uses TRBV6-5 and TRBJ2-3; 7 bases match TRBD1. The CDR3 has 16 amino acids. Germline-derived CDR1 and CDR2 are MNHEY and SVGAGI. The junction had 10 bases not matched to a gene; V was cut back by 5 bases and J by 2 bases. The CDR3 loop reads CASSDKTGPFTDTQYF. DNA for the CDR3: TGTGCCAGCAGTGACAAGACAGGGCCCTTCACAGATACGCAGTATTTT.

V gene TRBV21-1 combines with J gene TRBJ1-4. TRBV21-1 is a listed pseudogene. This CDR3 has 15 residues. The CDR3: CASSKRGVPNEKLFF. The CDR3 region has the DNA TGTGCCAGCAGCAAAAGAGGAGTGCCTAATGAAAAACTGTTTTTT.

This clonotype was recorded many times. The chain joins TRBV7-2 to TRBJ2-7, with 7 bases lining up with TRBD2. This CDR3 spans 15 amino acids. Germline loops: CDR1 SGHTA, CDR2 FQGNSA. V was clipped by 5 bases and J by 1 base; unmatched bases: 8. CDR3 region: CASSPGGTVSYEQYF. CDR3 in DNA: TGTGCCAGCAGCCCCGGGGGGACTGTGTCCTACGAGCAGTACTTC.

This clonotype was recorded at least ten times. The chain combines TRBV18 with TRBJ2-1; TRBD2 matches at 8 bases. Looked up from germline, CDR1 is KGHSH and CDR2 is LQKENI. There are 18 residues in the CDR3. J was trimmed by 9 bases and V by 1 base; bases with no gene match: 17. The CDR3 region has the DNA TGTGCCAGCTCACCACTATTATCGGGCGGGAGGCCCCTAAGTGAGCAGTTCTTC. Its protein product is CASSPLLSGGRPLSEQFF.

This clonotype was recorded at least ten times. The chain uses TRBV7-9 and TRBJ1-1; 9 bases are a match to TRBD1. The CDR3 is 14 amino acids. Germline loops: CDR1 SEHNR, CDR2 FQNEAQ (reference sequence). V lost 1 base to trimming and J lost 8 bases; unmatched junction nucleotides: 5. Here the CDR3 DNA reads TGTGCCAGCAGCTTAGTGGGACAGGGATACGAAGCTTTCTTT. Its protein is CASSLVGQGYEAFF.

In its sample, this clonotype was seen many times. This chain joins TRBV25-1 and TRBJ2-7; D not certain. CDR3 size: 14 residues. Germline V gene data show CDR1 as MGHDK and CDR2 as SYGVNS. V was pared by 2 bases and J by 4 bases, with 12 bases between. In DNA, the CDR3 is TGTGCCAGCAGTGAACCGTCCAGTTTTTACGAGCAGTACTTC. Amino acid sequence: CASSEPSSFYEQYF.

This clonotype appeared many times. The CDR3 DNA follows: TGTGCCAGCAGCTTGGACAGGGCTGATGGCTACACCTTC. Its translation is CASSLDRADGYTF. V gene TRBV5-6 combines with J gene TRBJ1-2, with a tentative D call TRBD1 (6 bases). The CDR3 totals 13 residues. The germline CDR1 and CDR2 sequences are SGHDT and YYEEEE. The ends were cut back, 0 bases at V and 6 bases at J, with 9 bases in the middle.

This clonotype was seen many times. The chain is built from TRBV29-1 and TRBJ2-7; no reliable D call. Trimming left V 0 bases short and J 4 bases short, with 4 bases between. Germline values: CDR1 SQVTM, CDR2 ANQGSEA. The CDR3 is 11 residues long. This CDR3 reads CSVEDSYEQYF. Here the CDR3 DNA reads TGCAGCGTTGAAGATAGTTACGAGCAGTACTTC.

This clonotype was counted ten times or more. This rearrangement joins TRBV29-1 to TRBJ2-7, with 8 nucleotides matching TRBD2. Per germline, CDR1 SQVTM and CDR2 ANQGSEA. The CDR3 sequence is 13 residues long. The V gene end was trimmed by 4 bases and the J gene end by 2 bases; junction bases not matched to a gene: 4. The CDR3 DNA is TGCAGCGTTGGGGACGGGAGGGCCTACGAGCAGTACTTC. Its protein product is CSVGDGRAYEQYF.

The chain joins TRBV14 to TRBJ2-7; maybe TRBD2 (6 bases). The germline gives CDR1 SGHDN, CDR2 FVKESK. The length of the CDR3 is 15 residues. Trimming stripped 2 bases from V and 2 bases from J, with 13 bases between. The CDR3 region is CASSQRRAAAYEQYF. The CDR3 coding sequence is TGTGCCAGCAGCCAACGGAGGGCGGCTGCCTACGAGCAGTACTTC.

This clonotype was detected ten times or more. This rearrangement joins TRBV6-1 to TRBJ1-6; D not resolved. The V gene lost 1 base and the J gene lost 0 bases, with 7 bases spanning the gap. The germline V gene encodes CDR1 MNHNS and CDR2 SASEGT. This CDR3 is built from 16 residues. For the CDR3, the DNA is TGTGCCAGCAGTGAAGGGTGGCGCTCCTATAATTCACCCCTCCACTTT. Amino acid sequence: CASSEGWRSYNSPLHF.

This chain connects TRBV2 to TRBJ2-3; D gene ambiguous. Germline CDR1 SNHLY, CDR2 FYNNEI. The CDR3 has 14 residues. Trimming removed 10 bases from V and 1 base from J, with 15 bases in between. CDR3 nucleotide sequence: TGTGCCACCCAACAAGGGTGGGGCACAGATACGCAGTATTTT. Its translation: CATQQGWGTDTQYF.